This T cell receptor (beta chain) was documented in a study of T cell responses to AZD1222 COVID-19 vaccine. Turning to this clone: The junction and the germline gene differ at one end; a read error may be behind it.

Clones were sequenced by immunoSEQ multiplex PCR, and TCRdb holds only the in-frame ones, with some missing. This table has roughly 150,000 clones, around 89% appearing once. The receptor comes from an adult in good health. The source material was peripheral blood, sampled on day 0 of AZD1222 vaccination.

In DNA form, the CDR3 reads TGTGCCAGCAGCCAAAACCGACAGAGGCGGTATGACTACACCTTC. It translates to CASSQNRQRRYDYTF. V is TRBV3-1 (or the pseudogene TRBV3-2) and J is TRBJ1-2, with D perhaps TRBD1 (5 bases). The length of the CDR3 is 15 residues. Germline CDR1 is LGHDT and CDR2 is YNNKEL (reference sequence).